Listed here are 25 T cell receptor beta chains from one sample, sequenced in a study of cytomegalovirus exposure and HLA in healthy donors. Primers: 60 Vbeta forward and 13 Jbeta reverse. TCRdb keeps only in-frame clones here, not all; method: immunoSEQ multiplex PCR. The sample records about 160,000 clones, around four fifths being singletons. Sequencing was done on a sample of PBMCs. The source of these receptors is a young woman in good health and CMV-seronegative.

Concerning this clone itself: An end of the junction does not agree with germline; a read error may underlie this. The chain recombines TRBV7-8 with TRBJ1-3; 7 bases agree with TRBD1. This CDR3 comprises 16 residues. CDR1 and CDR2 from the germline V gene are SGHVS and FQNEAQ. CDR3 amino acids: CASSPRTGDFGYTIYF. CDR3 sequence (DNA): TGTGCCAGCAGCCCGAGAACAGGGGATTTTGGATACACCATATATTTT. The full variable domain, completed using reference TRBV7-8 and TRBJ1-3, is GAGVSQSPRYKVAKRGQDVALRCDPISGHVSLFWYQQALGQGPEFLTYFQNEAQLDKSGLPSDRFFAERPEGSVSTLKIQRTQQEDSAVYLCASSPRTGDFGYTIYFGEGSWLTVV.

The rearrangement joins TRBV6-7 to TRBJ1-4; D uncertain. TRBV6-7 is noted as an ORF with a role that remains uncertain. The ends were cut back, 0 bases at V and 8 bases at J, with 4 bases in the middle. The CDR3 sequence is 12 residues long. CDR3 loop: CASSYSSEKLFF. For the CDR3, the DNA is TGTGCCAGCAGTTACTCGAGCGAAAAACTGTTTTTT.

The chain joins TRBV27 to TRBJ2-7; tentatively, D is TRBD2 (6 bases). The CDR3 runs to 12 residues. Germline V gives CDR1 MNHEY, CDR2 SMNVEV (reference sequence). Trimming removed 1 base at V and 7 bases at J, with 8 bases between. CDR3 residues: CASSLWGREQYF. DNA of the CDR3: TGTGCCAGCAGTTTATGGGGGAGGGAGCAGTACTTC.

The V gene is TRBV28, the J gene TRBJ1-5; 8 nucleotides agree with TRBD1. Germline V gene data show CDR1 as MDHEN and CDR2 as SYDVKM. V lost 6 bases, J lost 0 bases, and 10 bases stayed unmatched. The CDR3 totals 17 residues. CDR3 loop: CASRRTGLRDSNQPQHF. DNA of the CDR3: TGTGCCAGCAGGAGGACAGGGTTACGGGATAGCAATCAGCCCCAGCATTTT.

There are a few counts of this clone. The chain uses TRBV11-2 and TRBJ1-2; D uncertain. V lost 1 base, J lost 3 bases, and 9 bases lay in between. The CDR3 has 14 amino acids. Per germline, CDR1 SGHAT and CDR2 FQNNGV. CDR3 DNA: TGTGCCAGCAGCTTAGCATTGGCCGACTATGGCTACACCTTC. It is translated as CASSLALADYGYTF.

V is TRBV27 and J is TRBJ2-3, with 8 bases lining up with TRBD2. V was clipped by 5 bases and J by 0 bases; unmatched bases: 4. Germline V lookup: CDR1 MNHEY, CDR2 SMNVEV (reference sequence). CDR3 length: 15 amino acids. The CDR3 region has the DNA TGTGCCAGCAGTGCCTCTAGCGGGAGCACAGATACGCAGTATTTT. This translates into CASSASSGSTDTQYF.

The chain carries TRBV5-1 and TRBJ2-7; the match to TRBD1 covers 8 bases. Per the germline V gene, CDR1 is SGHRS and CDR2 is YFSETQ. This CDR3 has 14 residues. V shed 4 bases, J shed 3 bases, and the junction held 6 bases outside the gene matches. In DNA, the CDR3 is TGCGCCAGCAGCAATCCGGGACAGGTCTACGAGCAGTACTTC. Encoded protein: CASSNPGQVYEQYF.

The J gene is TRBJ2-7, the V gene TRBV7-2; D may be TRBD1 (5 bases). Trimming took 5 bases from V and 6 from J, leaving 17 bases between them. This CDR3 is built from 14 residues. From germline, CDR1 is SGHTA and CDR2 FQGNSA. The CDR3 sequence: CASSPRSTGLEQYF. The CDR3 region has the DNA TGTGCCAGCAGCCCCAGATCCACAGGTCTCGAGCAGTACTTC.

The J gene is TRBJ2-2, the V gene TRBV4-1; 8 bases match TRBD1. With 7 bases clipped from V and 3 bases from J, the junction kept 7 bases outside the gene matches. The length of the CDR3 is 15 residues. CDR1 and CDR2 (germline): MGHRA, YSYEKL. The CDR3 sequence: CASNPGQGYTGELFF. CDR3 DNA: TGCGCCAGCAACCCCGGACAGGGATACACCGGGGAGCTGTTTTTT.

The rearrangement joins TRBV15 to TRBJ2-1; 7 bases map to TRBD1. Germline-derived CDR1 and CDR2 are LNHNV and YYDKDF (reference sequence). The CDR3 contains 16 residues. Losses at the gene ends were 2 bases for V and 0 bases for J; bases not matched to a gene: 4. In nucleotides, the CDR3 is TGTGCCACCAGCAGAACCGGGACAGTCTCCTACAATGAGCAGTTCTTC. Its protein is CATSRTGTVSYNEQFF.

The rearrangement joins TRBV28 to TRBJ1-1, with D unclear. CDR1 and CDR2 from the germline V gene are MDHEN and SYDVKM. V lost 4 bases to trimming and J lost 8 bases, with 11 bases between them. The CDR3 is made up of 12 amino acids. The CDR3 spells CASSSPPGEAFF. The CDR3 DNA is TGTGCCAGCAGTTCTCCTCCGGGGGAAGCTTTCTTT.

The chain is built from TRBV5-1 and TRBJ1-1; 7 bases map to TRBD1. This CDR3 is 14 amino acids long. Trimming removed 4 bases from V and 5 bases from J; junction bases left unmatched: 8. Germline CDR1 reads SGHRS; CDR2 reads YFSETQ. The CDR3: CASSPDRLGTEAFF. The CDR3 DNA sequence: TGCGCCAGCAGCCCGGACAGGTTGGGGACTGAAGCTTTCTTT. Filled out from reference TRBV5-1 and TRBJ1-1, the complete variable domain reads KAGVTQTPRYLIKTRGQQVTLSCSPISGHRSVSWYQQTPGQGLQFLFEYFSETQRNKGNFPGRFSGRQFSNSRSEMNVSTLELGDSALYLCASSPDRLGTEAFFGQGTRLTVV.

This chain links TRBV4-1 with TRBJ2-1; possibly TRBD2 for D (5 bases). V lost 0 bases and J 14 bases, leaving 11 bases between the germline ends. Germline loops: CDR1 MGHRA, CDR2 YSYEKL. The CDR3 is 12 amino acids. The CDR3 DNA sequence: TGCGCCAGCAGCCAAGAAAGACTCGGGAAGTTCTTC. This translates into CASSQERLGKFF.

The chain joins TRBV7-2 to TRBJ2-7, with 7 positions matching TRBD1. Germline V lookup: CDR1 SGHTA, CDR2 FQGNSA. Unmatched junction bases numbered 7, after V lost 5 bases and J lost 0 bases. This CDR3 is built from 15 residues. Here the CDR3 DNA reads TGTGCCAGCAGCCTCCGGGACAGCGACTCCTACGAGCAGTACTTC. Its protein is CASSLRDSDSYEQYF.

The chain uses TRBV6-6 and TRBJ1-3, with 7 bases identical to TRBD1. This CDR3 comprises 15 residues. V shed 4 bases, J shed 9 bases, and the junction held 12 bases outside the gene matches. The germline V gene has CDR1 MNHNY and CDR2 SVGAGI (reference sequence). CDR3 DNA sequence: TGTGCCAGCAGTTGGGACGACAGGGACGGAGGCACCATATATTTT. Its translation: CASSWDDRDGGTIYF.

The rearrangement links TRBV25-1 to TRBJ2-3, with 7 bases fitting TRBD2. Germline V lookup: CDR1 MGHDK, CDR2 SYGVNS. The CDR3 extends over 14 amino acids. J lost 2 bases, V lost 6 bases, and 5 bases had no gene match. DNA of the CDR3: TGTGCCAGCAGAAGTGAGCGGGACACAGATACGCAGTATTTT. It specifies CASRSERDTDTQYF.

This chain connects TRBV10-2 to TRBJ1-5; unclear D gene. The V gene's germline CDR1 is WSHSY and CDR2 SAAADI. V lost 4 bases and J lost 5, with 12 bases in between. The CDR3 spans 14 residues. The chain's CDR3 is CASSVFGEDQPQHF. The CDR3 nucleotides read TGCGCCAGCAGTGTCTTCGGGGAGGATCAGCCCCAGCATTTT.

This clone has just a few counts. The J gene is TRBJ2-7, the V gene TRBV7-9; D gene ambiguous. The CDR3 length is 10 residues. V lost 5 bases and J 8 bases, leaving 7 bases between the germline ends. Germline V gene data show CDR1 as SEHNR and CDR2 as FQNEAQ (reference sequence). CDR3 amino acids: CASSKDKQYF. Here the CDR3 DNA reads TGTGCCAGCAGCAAAGACAAGCAGTACTTC.

This clone has only one observation. This chain joins TRBV27 and TRBJ1-4, with D perhaps matching TRBD1 (5 bases). The ends were cut back, 3 bases at V and 5 bases at J, with 7 bases in the middle. The germline gives CDR1 MNHEY, CDR2 SMNVEV (reference sequence). This CDR3 region has 13 residues. CDR3 loop: CASSFRENEKLFF. As DNA, the CDR3 is TGTGCCAGCAGTTTCAGGGAAAATGAAAAACTGTTTTTT.

The chain is built from TRBV7-3 and TRBJ2-3; 8 nucleotides align to TRBD2. Germline V gives CDR1 SGHTA, CDR2 FQGTGA. The V segment lost 5 bases and the J segment 0 bases; nucleotides outside the gene matches: 7. The length of the CDR3 is 16 residues. CDR3 bases: TGTGCCAGCAGCAAAACTAGCGGACTCAGCACAGATACGCAGTATTTT. Its protein product is CASSKTSGLSTDTQYF.

CDR3 DNA sequence: TGTGCCAGCTCGTTCACTAGCGGGGGTACGACGTCCTACGAGCAGTACTTC. It translates to CASSFTSGGTTSYEQYF. The chain links TRBV18 to TRBJ2-7; 11 nucleotides agree with TRBD2. The germline gives CDR1 KGHSH, CDR2 LQKENI. The V and J ends lost 6 bases and 1 base, in that order; junction bases with no gene match: 11. The CDR3 spans 17 residues.

V and J are TRBV7-9 and TRBJ1-1; maybe TRBD1 (5 bases). Germline CDR1 SEHNR, CDR2 FQNEAQ (reference sequence). The V end lost 5 bases, the J end lost 1 base, and 8 bases lay between the germline ends. There are 13 residues in the CDR3. CDR3 amino acids: CASSATGNTEAFF. As DNA, the CDR3 is TGTGCCAGCAGCGCAACAGGGAACACTGAAGCTTTCTTT.

The chain couples TRBV28 to TRBJ1-2, with D possibly matching TRBD1 (5 bases). V gave up 5 bases and J gave up 3 bases, with 10 bases separating them. The CDR3 length is 13 residues. Germline V lookup: CDR1 MDHEN, CDR2 SYDVKM. CDR3: CASSQGSDYGYTF. CDR3 DNA: TGTGCCAGCAGTCAGGGATCCGACTATGGCTACACCTTC.

The chain uses TRBV28 and TRBJ1-5, with D perhaps matching TRBD1 (6 bases). Trimming shortened V by 4 bases and J by 1 base, and 11 bases separated the two germline ends. Germline loops: CDR1 MDHEN, CDR2 SYDVKM. This CDR3 has 15 amino acids. As DNA, the CDR3 is TGTGCCAGCAGTTCCGCCGGACAGAGCAATCAGCCCCAGCATTTT. Protein sequence: CASSSAGQSNQPQHF. Full variable domain (missing parts from reference TRBV28 and TRBJ1-5): DVKVTQSSRYLVKRTGEKVFLECVQDMDHENMFWYRQDPGLGLRLIYFSYDVKMKEKGDIPEGYSVSREKKERFSLILESASTNQTSMYLCASSSAGQSNQPQHFGDGTRLSIL.

The chain links TRBV2 to TRBJ1-3; D possibly corresponds to TRBD1 (6 bases). CDR3 size: 15 residues. Looked up from germline, CDR1 is SNHLY and CDR2 is FYNNEI. The ends were cut back, 7 bases at V and 3 bases at J, with 16 bases in the middle. Here the CDR3 reads CASTTGSVLGNTIYF. The CDR3 nucleotides read TGTGCCAGCACTACAGGGAGTGTTCTTGGAAACACCATATATTTT.